A selection of T cell receptor beta chains follows, all from one sample in a study of blood T cell repertoires in COVID-19. Sequenced by immunoSEQ multiplex PCR; TCRdb stores in-frame clones only, minus some. This sample has over 150,000 clones; about 80% occur once, and the top ten carry less than 9.5%. What was sequenced was PBMCs or T cells enriched from blood (not recorded which). The source of these receptors is a man between 40 and 49 years old who had recovered from COVID-19. Both conserved end residues are part of each CDR3. The D gene is left open where the match is weak. Clone size, where shown, is once, few, many, or a class for clones that have expanded.

length	size	V	D	J	DNA	CDR3
16	-	TRBV7-2	-	TRBJ1-3	TGTGCCAGCAGCTTAGCGGGGGCGGGGGCTGGAAACACCATATATTTT	CASSLAGAGAGNTIYF
16	-	TRBV5-4	TRBD1	TRBJ2-2	TGTGCCAGCAGCCCGTGGACAGGGGAGGGCACCGGGGAGCTGTTTTTT	CASSPWTGEGTGELFF
11	-	TRBV6-5	-	TRBJ1-1	TGTGCCAGCACCAAGAACACTGAAGCTTTCTTT	CASTKNTEAFF
15	-	TRBV7-3	TRBD1	TRBJ2-1	TGTGCCAGCAGCTTATCCTGGACAGGGGGCAATGAGCAGTTCTTC	CASSLSWTGGNEQFF
18	-	TRBV7-9	-	TRBJ2-2	TGTGCCAGCAGCTTACGGACCGGTGGGGCCATGAACACCGGGGAGCTGTTTTTT	CASSLRTGGAMNTGELFF
14	-	TRBV11-2	-	TRBJ1-2	TGTGCCAGCAGGTTACTGGCGGGTAACTATGGCTACACCTTC	CASRLLAGNYGYTF
14	-	TRBV19	-	TRBJ1-2	TGTGCCAGTAGTATAAATCAGAATAACTATGGCTACACCTTC	CASSINQNNYGYTF
13	once	TRBV5-1	-	TRBJ1-2	TGCGCCAGCAGCTTGGCAGGGCGGGGTGGCTACACCTTC	CASSLAGRGGYTF
14	once	TRBV18	-	TRBJ2-2	TGTGCCAGCTCACCCATAGCTAACACCGGGGAGCTGTTTTTT	CASSPIANTGELFF
17	-	TRBV9	-	TRBJ1-2	TGTGCCAGCAGCGTAGATATCTCGGGCCCGACGGGGGATGGCTACACCTTC	CASSVDISGPTGDGYTF
15	-	TRBV3-1/TRBV3-2	TRBD1	TRBJ2-7	TGTGCCAGCAGCCAAGACAGGGGGTTATCCTACGAGCAGTACTTC	CASSQDRGLSYEQYF
16	-	TRBV7-2	-	TRBJ2-2	TGTGCCAGCAGCTTAGTCAGGCCCCCACTCACCGGGGAGCTGTTTTTT	CASSLVRPPLTGELFF
13	few	TRBV29-1	TRBD1	TRBJ1-1	TGCAGCGGGACGCAGGGGGGCTTTACTGAAGCTTTCTTT	CSGTQGGFTEAFF
13	few	TRBV10-1	-	TRBJ1-1	TGCGCCAGCAGTGTGGGGGCCGCGACTGAAGCTTTCTTT	CASSVGAATEAFF
14	-	TRBV19	-	TRBJ2-5	TGTGCCAGTAGCCTACAGGGAACCCAAGAGACCCAGTACTTC	CASSLQGTQETQYF
18	-	TRBV4-1	-	TRBJ1-2	TGCGCCAGCAGCCCAAAAGGGGCGAGAGATCGAGGCGACTATGGCTACACCTTC	CASSPKGARDRGDYGYTF